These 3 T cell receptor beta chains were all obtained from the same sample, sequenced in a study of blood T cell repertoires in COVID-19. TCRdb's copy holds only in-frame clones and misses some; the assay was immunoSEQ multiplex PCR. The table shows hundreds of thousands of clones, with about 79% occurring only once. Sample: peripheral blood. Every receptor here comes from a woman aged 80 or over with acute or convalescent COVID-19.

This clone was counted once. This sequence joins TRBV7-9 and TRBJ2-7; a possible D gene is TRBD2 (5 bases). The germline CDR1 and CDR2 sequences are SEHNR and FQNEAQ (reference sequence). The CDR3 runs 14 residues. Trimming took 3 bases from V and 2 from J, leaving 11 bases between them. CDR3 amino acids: CASSLGSVTYEQYF. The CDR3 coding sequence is TGTGCCAGCAGCTTGGGTAGCGTAACCTACGAGCAGTACTTC. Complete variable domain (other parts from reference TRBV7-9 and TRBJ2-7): DTGVSQNPRHKITKRGQNVTFRCDPISEHNRLYWYRQTLGQGPEFLTYFQNEAQLEKSRLLSDRFSAERPKGSFSTLEIQRTEQGDSAMYLCASSLGSVTYEQYFGPGTRLTVT.

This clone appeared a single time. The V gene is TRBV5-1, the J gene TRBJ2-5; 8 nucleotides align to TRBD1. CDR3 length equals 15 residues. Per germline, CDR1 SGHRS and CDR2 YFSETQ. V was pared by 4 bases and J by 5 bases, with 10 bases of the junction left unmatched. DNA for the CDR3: TGCGCCAGCAGCCCAACAGGGGGAGGAGCGGAGACCCAGTACTTC. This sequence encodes CASSPTGGGAETQYF. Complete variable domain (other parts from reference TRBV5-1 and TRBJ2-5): KAGVTQTPRYLIKTRGQQVTLSCSPISGHRSVSWYQQTPGQGLQFLFEYFSETQRNKGNFPGRFSGRQFSNSRSEMNVSTLELGDSALYLCASSPTGGGAETQYFGPGTRLLVL.

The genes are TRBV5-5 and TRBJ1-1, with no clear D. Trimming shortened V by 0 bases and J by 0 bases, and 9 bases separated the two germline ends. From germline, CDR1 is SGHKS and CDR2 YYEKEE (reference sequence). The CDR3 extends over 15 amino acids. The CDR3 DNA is TGTGCCAGCAGCTTGGAACCAACTATGAACACTGAAGCTTTCTTT. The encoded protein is CASSLEPTMNTEAFF. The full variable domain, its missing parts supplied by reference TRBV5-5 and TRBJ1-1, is DAGVTQSPTHLIKTRGQQVTLRCSPISGHKSVSWYQQVLGQGPQFIFQYYEKEERGRGNFPDRFSARQFPNYSSELNVNALLLGDSALYLCASSLEPTMNTEAFFGQGTRLTVV.